This T cell receptor (beta chain) was profiled in a study of Graves' ophthalmopathy and Graves' hyperthyroidism (dated by TCRdb to the late 2010s). About the full investigation: Peripheral blood was collected at initial diagnosis, before any treatment. The study used signatures of the TCR beta repertoire to tell Graves' ophthalmopathy apart from Graves' hyperthyroidism and to predict which patients would progress to ophthalmopathy. In total, 135 blood samples were TCR-sequenced: approximately 40 ophthalmopathy, 75 hyperthyroidism and roughly 17 hyperthyroidism-to-ophthalmopathy patients. To explore V-J signatures that separate ophthalmopathy from hyperthyroidism, a discovery set of about a hundred patients was enrolled, consisting of about 45 with ophthalmopathy and 55 to 65 with stable hyperthyroidism. The independent validation cohort included about 19 hyperthyroidism patients plus 17 patients who later progressed from hyperthyroidism to ophthalmopathy. In five or six hyperthyroidism patients, the T-cell repertoires found in thyroid tissue were compared with those found in blood. Following sampling, methimazole starting at 30 mg daily was administered to hyperthyroidism patients, and high-dose intravenous methylprednisolone was administered to ophthalmopathy patients. For training and testing, the 100 or so patients in the discovery cohort were randomly divided in a 7:3 ratio.

This clonotype has only a few counts. Its antigen is not yet known. The sample holds no much larger clone one base away, and base qualities are not on file. Results the study describes overall, beyond this receptor: No statistical method was used to predetermine the sample size, and group allocation was not hidden from the investigators. Among expanded thyroid clonotypes with frequency above 0.001, most also showed up in blood, which suggests that blood repertoires may reflect the thyroid immune response. The 13-signature model separated ophthalmopathy from stable hyperthyroidism with approximately 90% sensitivity and 81.08% specificity in cross-validation, and 80%/75% in the test set. In validation, the model predicted ophthalmopathy progression with about 70% sensitivity and approximately 72% specificity; 12 predicted patients were CT-confirmed with GO in a median of around 6.5 months.

For repertoire sequencing, the TCR beta CDR3 regions were amplified from RNA transcripts. A first-round RT-PCR used HTBI primers with the Qiagen OneStep RT-PCR kit, followed by a second-round multiplex PCR, size selection and purification. Libraries were sequenced on an Illumina HiSeq2000 using paired-end 100 bp reads. From the authors' description of their analysis: SOAPnuke was used for read processing, and reads with adapters, uncalled bases, a mean Phred below 15, or no exact constant-primer or identifier match were discarded. High-quality paired reads were merged with COPE v1.2.5. Unique nucleotide sequences were defined as clonotypes and aligned to IMGT TRB V, D and J references using MiTCR v1.1. Only V-J combinations with frequency above 0.0001 were analysed, covering 98% to 99.2% of repertoires. A TCR clonal expansion and chaos score per V-J combination was defined as the ratio of F50 clonal expansion to chaos observed in the TCRdist matrix. Features were reduced by Welch's t-statistics and random forest to around 14 V-J combinations, which fed a naive Bayes classifier. The similarity between thyroid and blood repertoires was quantified using the Morisita-Horn index. The public reads were run again by TCRdb, first through fastp at Q25 and then through MiXCR, and only productive beta chains were kept. All rows with the same CDR3 protein become a single entry with the most common DNA and genes. TCRdb, rather than the study authors, made the V and J calls. This sample is represented by some 410,000 distinct CDR3 sequences; under 25% of them were singletons. The top ten constitute roughly 3% of the sample.

A patient counted as having stable hyperthyroidism if there was no progression to ophthalmopathy within 18 months of follow-up. Hyperthyroidism patients were newly diagnosed, with disease duration under 2 months, and aged 18 to 65 years. Patients with other autoimmune diseases, uncontrolled infections, pregnancy or lactation were excluded from the study. Clinical symptoms, serum thyroxine, TRAb, thyroid ultrasound and orbital computed tomography formed the basis of the diagnosis. PBMCs were isolated from 8 to 10 ml of fresh peripheral blood by Ficoll-Paque density gradient centrifugation. Total RNA was extracted using Trizol reagent, and RNA quality was checked on an Agilent 2100 Bioanalyzer. The clonotype originates from a woman in her late teens or twenties with stable Graves' hyperthyroidism. Donor details come from another sample of the same person, matched by shared clones. The sample taken for sequencing was peripheral blood.

The sequence in DNA is TGTGCCAGCAGCTTCGGGCTGGGATGGTCCTACGAGCAGTACTTC. This codes for CASSFGLGWSYEQYF. This sequence uses TRBV11-2 and TRBJ2-7, with the D gene call left open. V lost 3 bases and J lost 1 base; the stretch between them is 13 bases long. From the germline V gene, CDR1 is SGHAT and CDR2 is FQNNGV. The CDR3, cysteine through phenylalanine, is 15 amino acids long. Solely the CDR3 DNA is kept, with 45 bases framed from the first base. Extended through the reference TRBV11-2 and TRBJ2-7 proteins, this CDR3 yields the full variable domain: EAGVAQSPRYKIIEKRQSVAFWCNPISGHATLYWYQQILGQGPKLLIQFQNNGVVDDSQLPKDRFSAERLKGVDSTLKIQPAKLEDSAVYLCASSFGLGWSYEQYFGPGTRLTVT.